This record concerns one TCR beta chain sequence. Study processing details: Estimates of nucleated cell counts were drawn from the amplification of reference gene primers. Sequenced by immunoSEQ multiplex PCR; TCRdb stores in-frame clones only, minus some. D and trimming come from the DNA, and the V and J calls and clone size come from that table. Altogether approximately 170,000 clones are present, more than 75% being singletons, with the ten largest covering roughly 3.7%. The sample is drawn from a study of blood T cell repertoires in COVID-19. Study background: Samples taken during acute and convalescent COVID-19 were collected in the United States, Italy and Spain. Nucleic acid was either cDNA or gDNA, and it came from T cells, B-cell-depleted T cells, or PBMCs.

The CDR3 has 14 amino acids. With 1 base removed from V and 3 bases from J, the gap between germline ends came to 9 bases. CDR1 is SGHAT, CDR2 FQDESV, per germline (reference sequence). The chain employs TRBV11-1 and TRBJ1-1, with D possibly being TRBD1 (5 bases). The sequence came from a man between 18 and 35 years old with active or convalescent COVID-19. The sequencing sample was made of peripheral blood. In DNA, the CDR3 is TGTGCCAGCAGCTTAGGCAGGGAGGACACTGAAGCTTTCTTT. Its protein is CASSLGREDTEAFF.